The 20 T cell receptor beta chains reported below all come from one sample, sequenced in a study of early T cells in non-severe SARS-CoV-2 infection. A single record per CDR3 protein comes from TCRdb applying MiXCR to the 5' RACE reads. The sample consists of some 87,000 distinct CDR3 sequences, 12% of them appearing once. Sequenced material: whole blood. The receptors were gathered from an adult who was a healthcare worker with PCR-confirmed SARS-CoV-2 infection or an uninfected control (not recorded which).

This chain links TRBV3-1 with TRBJ2-1; D is unclear. Germline V gene lookup returns CDR1 LGHDT and CDR2 YNNKEL (reference sequence). CDR3 length: 14 residues. V dropped 0 bases and J dropped 8 bases, with 11 bases sitting between them. The CDR3 nucleotides read TGTGCCAGCAGCCAAGAGAGTAGTAGGGATGAGCAGTTCTTC. Translating gives CASSQESSRDEQFF.

This clonotype turned up a few times. This chain joins TRBV5-6 and TRBJ2-1; D is unresolved. The CDR3 runs 11 residues. Germline V gene lookup returns CDR1 SGHDT and CDR2 YYEEEE. V was shortened by 5 bases and J by 8 bases, with 8 bases between the two germline ends. The CDR3 bases are TGTGCCAGCAGGGTCGCGGATGAGCAGTTCTTC. This sequence encodes CASRVADEQFF.

This clonotype was counted only a few times. The chain recombines TRBV5-1 with TRBJ2-1; D call uncertain. V was clipped by 1 base and J by 4 bases, with 15 bases between them. This CDR3 has 16 amino acids. CDR1 and CDR2 from the germline V gene are SGHRS and YFSETQ. The CDR3 region has the DNA TGCGCCAGCAGCTTGACTTTATTGCTACCTTACAATGAGCAGTTCTTC. Translation: CASSLTLLLPYNEQFF.

This clonotype appeared a few times. The chain links TRBV6-2 or TRBV6-3 to TRBJ2-7; perhaps D is TRBD1 or TRBD2 (5 bases each). This CDR3 is 14 amino acids long. Per germline, CDR1 MNHEY and CDR2 SVGEGT. Trimming took 2 bases from V and 3 from J, leaving 11 bases between them. CDR3 nucleotides: TGTGCCAGCAGTTACCCAGGGAGAGGCTACGAGCAGTACTTC. Protein product: CASSYPGRGYEQYF.

The CDR3 sequence: CASSLALIQETQYF. The CDR3, as DNA: TGTGCCAGCAGCTTAGCTCTGATACAAGAGACCCAGTACTTC. The rearrangement joins TRBV7-9 to TRBJ2-5; D uncertain. There are 14 residues in the CDR3. CDR1 and CDR2 from the germline V gene are SEHNR and FQNEAQ (reference sequence). The V gene lost 0 bases and the J gene lost 2 bases, with 7 bases spanning the gap. The variable domain in full, completed from reference TRBV7-9 and TRBJ2-5, reads DTGVSQNPRHKITKRGQNVTFRCDPISEHNRLYWYRQTLGQGPEFLTYFQNEAQLEKSRLLSDRFSAERPKGSFSTLEIQRTEQGDSAMYLCASSLALIQETQYFGPGTRLLVL.

This clonotype was found many times. V is TRBV9 and J is TRBJ2-7, with unresolved D. The V end was cut by 2 bases, the J end by 6 bases, with 12 bases between. This CDR3 has 13 residues. Per the germline V gene, CDR1 is SGDLS and CDR2 is YYNGEE. CDR3 in DNA: TGTGCCAGCAGCGTCGGCCAATCCGGCGAGCAGTACTTC. Its translation: CASSVGQSGEQYF.

This clonotype occurred many times. This chain connects TRBV5-1 to TRBJ2-2, with 10 bases identical to TRBD2. V trimming: 3 bases; J trimming: 1 base; junction bases outside the gene matches: 3. The CDR3 contains 16 residues. In germline, CDR1 is SGHRS, CDR2 YFSETQ. The CDR3 loop reads CASSSASGGNTGELFF. The CDR3 DNA is TGCGCCAGCAGCTCTGCTAGCGGGGGGAACACCGGGGAGCTGTTTTTT.

In this sample, this clonotype turned up many times. The V and J genes are TRBV5-4 and TRBJ1-2; no reliable D call. V was trimmed by 0 bases and J by 2 bases, leaving 11 bases between them. This CDR3 has 15 residues. Germline V gene lookup returns CDR1 SGHNT and CDR2 YYREEE (reference sequence). The CDR3: CASSLGASVNYGYTF. In DNA form, the CDR3 reads TGTGCCAGCAGCTTGGGGGCCTCAGTAAACTATGGCTACACCTTC.

The J gene is TRBJ2-4, the V gene TRBV11-3; tentatively, D is TRBD1 (5 bases). Deletions cut 2 bases from V and 6 bases from J, with 8 bases between. There are 13 residues in the CDR3. From germline, CDR1 is SGHNT and CDR2 YENEEA. The CDR3 reads CASSLFQGNIQYF. The CDR3, as DNA: TGTGCCAGCAGCTTATTCCAGGGAAACATTCAGTACTTC.

This clonotype was detected ten times or more. In DNA, the CDR3 is TGTGCCAGCAGCTCCCACGGACTAGCGGGGAATGAGCAGTTCTTC. Translation: CASSSHGLAGNEQFF. The chain recombines TRBV5-5 with TRBJ2-1; 12 positions agree with TRBD2. The length of the CDR3 is 15 residues. V lost 3 bases to trimming and J lost 7 bases; unmatched junction nucleotides: 5. Germline V lookup: CDR1 SGHKS, CDR2 YYEKEE (reference sequence).

A few counts support this clonotype. CDR3 loop: CASRGHGTAGVHSPLHF. The CDR3 DNA reads TGTGCCAGCAGGGGGCACGGGACTGCTGGGGTTCACTCACCCCTCCACTTT. The V call is TRBV2, the J call TRBJ1-6; D might be TRBD1 (5 bases). The CDR3 sequence is 17 residues long. The V gene's germline CDR1 is SNHLY and CDR2 FYNNEI. Trimming shortened V by 6 bases and J by 10 bases, and 25 bases separated the two germline ends.

The genes are TRBV21-1 and TRBJ2-1; the DNA was not compared with TRBD1, the D call given in the table. TRBV21-1 is listed as a pseudogene. This CDR3 has 13 amino acids. The CDR3 sequence is CASSKDIYNEQFF. The CDR3 DNA reads as TGTGCCAGCAGCAAGGACATCTACAATGAGCAGTTCTTC.

This clonotype has a count of ten or more. The chain combines TRBV5-6 with TRBJ2-7; D may be TRBD2 (6 bases). V lost 2 bases to trimming and J lost 0 bases, with 9 bases between them. The CDR3 is 14 residues long. Germline V gene data show CDR1 as SGHDT and CDR2 as YYEEEE. The CDR3 here is CASSFSGSSYEQYF. The CDR3 DNA reads TGTGCCAGCAGCTTCTCCGGGAGCTCCTACGAGCAGTACTTC.

The chain joins TRBV10-3 to TRBJ2-7, with no clear D. Trimming took off 3 bases at V and 7 bases at J, with 10 bases between the two ends. Germline values: CDR1 ENHRY, CDR2 SYGVKD. This CDR3 spans 12 amino acids. As DNA, the CDR3 is TGTGCCATCAGTGAAGACTTGAGAGAGCAGTACTTC. Translation: CAISEDLREQYF.

At least ten counts were recorded for this clonotype. This sequence joins TRBV5-4 and TRBJ2-5; TRBD2 agrees at 7 bases. Germline V CDR1 and CDR2: SGHNT, YYREEE (reference sequence). The J segment lost 4 bases and the V segment lost 3 bases, leaving 15 bases of the junction unmatched. This CDR3 spans 17 amino acids. DNA of the CDR3: TGTGCCAGCAGCTCCCCCCCTATGGGGGAGGGCCGAGAGACCCAGTACTTC. Its protein product is CASSSPPMGEGRETQYF.

This clonotype has a count of ten or more. The chain has TRBV12-3 or TRBV12-4 and TRBJ1-1, with D tentatively TRBD1 (6 bases). Trimming cost V 3 bases and J 2 bases, with 10 bases left between them. The length of the CDR3 is 14 residues. The CDR3 here is CASSLGRGNTEAFF. The CDR3 DNA sequence: TGTGCCAGCAGTTTGGGCAGGGGAAACACTGAAGCTTTCTTT.

This clonotype occurred many times. V and J are TRBV29-1 and TRBJ2-7, with D possibly matching TRBD2 (5 bases). Trimming stripped 5 bases from V and 4 bases from J, with 15 bases between. Germline-derived CDR1 and CDR2 are SQVTM and ANQGSEA. The CDR3 is made up of 13 amino acids. DNA for the CDR3: TGCAGCGTTTCTCGAGGGTTGGAATACGAGCAGTACTTC. It translates to CSVSRGLEYEQYF.

The V gene is TRBV20-1, the J gene TRBJ2-1; a weak D match, TRBD2 (5 bases). Germline lookup yields CDR1 DFQATT and CDR2 SNEGSKA (reference sequence). The CDR3 totals 14 residues. The V end was cut by 0 bases, the J end by 9 bases, with 15 bases between. The CDR3 here is CSARDHLYGGEQFF. For the CDR3, the DNA is TGCAGTGCTAGAGATCATCTGTACGGAGGTGAGCAGTTCTTC.

This clonotype was detected ten times or more. This chain uses TRBV7-2 with TRBJ2-7; TRBD1 matches 11 bases. The CDR3 consists of 15 residues. Trimming removed 4 bases from V and 7 bases from J; junction bases left unmatched: 9. Per germline, CDR1 SGHTA and CDR2 FQGNSA. The CDR3 sequence: CASSSRDRGVGEQYF. In DNA form, the CDR3 reads TGTGCCAGCAGCTCCCGGGACAGGGGGGTAGGGGAGCAGTACTTC.

Many counts were recorded for this clonotype. The V call is TRBV29-1, the J call TRBJ1-2, with 10 nucleotides matching TRBD1. The V and J ends lost 6 bases and 3 bases, in that order; junction bases with no gene match: 10. CDR3 length: 15 amino acids. CDR1 is SQVTM and CDR2 is ANQGSEA in the germline V gene. The CDR3 sequence is CSVGDRGFGYYGYTF. Written as DNA, the CDR3 is TGCAGCGTAGGGGACAGGGGATTCGGCTACTATGGCTACACCTTC.